This TCR beta chain was identified in a study of coeliac disease. Study-wide context: Without high-resolution HLA typing, biased TRBV7-2 usage was examined as a proof of principle.

Study results and caveats: Most TRB amino acid sequences occurred in only one sample. Active celiac intraepithelial and lamina propria samples had lower TRB and TRG clonality than control samples.

J was trimmed by 5 bases and V by 7 bases; bases with no gene match: 5. The length of the CDR3 is 13 residues. CDR1 and CDR2 from the germline V gene are MNHEY and SMNVEV (reference sequence). Clones were read by immunoSEQ multiplex PCR, and TCRdb kept only the in-frame ones, dropping some. The sample has 2,500 to 3,500 clones, 64% seen once. Cells were frozen in aliquots of roughly 500,000, and one aliquot per fraction was sequenced. This clone is medium-sized within its sample. Its matching antigen is unknown. The specimen sequenced was intraepithelial lymphocytes from the gut. The J gene is TRBJ2-1, the V gene TRBV27; 7 bases fit TRBD2. This clonotype originated in a woman between 35 and 50 years old. The CDR3 DNA reads TGTGCCAGCACAGGCGGGGGAGACAATGAGCAGTTCTTC. It translates to CASTGGGDNEQFF.